The TCR beta chain described here comes from a study of T cells in Graves' hyperthyroidism and ophthalmopathy. The CDR3 totals 13 residues. CDR1 is SEHNR, CDR2 FQNEAQ, per germline (reference sequence). V shed 4 bases and J 6 bases; nucleotides not matched to a gene: 4. This clonotype has a count of ten or more. Amplification targeted TCR beta CDR3 regions from RNA transcripts. HTBI primers were employed in a first-round RT-PCR of the TCR CDR3. TCRdb passed the multiplex PCR reads through MiXCR, listing each CDR3 protein once. Found here are hundreds of thousands of distinct CDR3 sequences, more than 20% of them singletons; the top ten hold around 40%.

This chain links TRBV7-9 with TRBJ2-7; 9 nucleotides align to TRBD2. The sequencing sample was made of blood. This receptor was obtained from a middle-aged woman with Graves' ophthalmopathy. This chain's CDR3 is CASSSGGRGEQYF. DNA of the CDR3: TGTGCCAGCAGCTCCGGCGGGAGGGGCGAGCAGTACTTC.